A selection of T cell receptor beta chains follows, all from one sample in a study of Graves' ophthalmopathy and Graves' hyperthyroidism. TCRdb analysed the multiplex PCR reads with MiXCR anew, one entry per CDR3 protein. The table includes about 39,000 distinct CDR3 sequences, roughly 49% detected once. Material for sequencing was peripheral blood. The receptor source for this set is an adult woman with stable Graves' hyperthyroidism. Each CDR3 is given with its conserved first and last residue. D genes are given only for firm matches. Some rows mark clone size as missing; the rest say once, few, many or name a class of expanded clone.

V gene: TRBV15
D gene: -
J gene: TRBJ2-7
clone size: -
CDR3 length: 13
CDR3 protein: CATSRDSGYEQYF
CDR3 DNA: TGTGCCACCAGCAGAGATTCGGGCTACGAGCAGTACTTC

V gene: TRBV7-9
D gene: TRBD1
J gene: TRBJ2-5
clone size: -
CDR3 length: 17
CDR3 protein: CASSSPLGQGTRETQYF
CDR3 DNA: TGTGCCAGCAGCTCTCCGTTGGGACAGGGCACCAGGGAGACCCAGTACTTC

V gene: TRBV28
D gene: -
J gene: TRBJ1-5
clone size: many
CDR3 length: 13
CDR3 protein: CASSLWSWRPQHF
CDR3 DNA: TGTGCCAGCAGTTTATGGAGTTGGAGGCCCCAGCATTTT

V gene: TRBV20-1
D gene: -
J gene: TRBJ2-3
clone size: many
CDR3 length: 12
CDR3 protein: CSARVITDTQYF
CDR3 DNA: TGCAGTGCTAGAGTTATTACAGATACGCAGTATTTT

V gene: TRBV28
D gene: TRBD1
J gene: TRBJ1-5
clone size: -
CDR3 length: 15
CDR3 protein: CASSLGQASNQPQHF
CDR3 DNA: TGTGCCAGCAGTCTTGGACAGGCCAGCAATCAGCCCCAGCATTTT

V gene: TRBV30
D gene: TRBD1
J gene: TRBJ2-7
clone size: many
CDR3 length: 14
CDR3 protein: CAWETGTGAYEQYF
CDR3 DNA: TGTGCCTGGGAGACCGGGACAGGGGCCTACGAGCAGTACTTC

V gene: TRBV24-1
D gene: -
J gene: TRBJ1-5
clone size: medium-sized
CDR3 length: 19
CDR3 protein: CATSDCLTVKNYSNQPQHF
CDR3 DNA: TGTGCCACCAGTGATTGCTTAACAGTGAAAAATTATAGCAATCAGCCCCAGCATTTT

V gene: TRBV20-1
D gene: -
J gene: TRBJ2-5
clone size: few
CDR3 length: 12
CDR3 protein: CSAIGGKETQYF
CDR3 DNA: TGCAGTGCTATTGGCGGAAAAGAGACCCAGTACTTC

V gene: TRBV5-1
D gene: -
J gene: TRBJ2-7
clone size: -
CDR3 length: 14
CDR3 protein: CASSEWDPSTGQYF
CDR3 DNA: TGCGCCAGCAGCGAATGGGACCCATCCACAGGGCAGTACTTC

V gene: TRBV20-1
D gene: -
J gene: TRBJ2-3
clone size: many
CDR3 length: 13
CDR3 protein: CSALRLGTDTQYF
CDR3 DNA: TGCAGTGCTCTAAGGCTCGGCACAGATACGCAGTATTTT

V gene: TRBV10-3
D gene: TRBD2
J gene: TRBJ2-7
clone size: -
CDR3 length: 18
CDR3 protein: CAISESRLAGSITYEQYF
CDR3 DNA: TGTGCCATCAGTGAGTCGCGACTAGCGGGGAGCATCACCTACGAGCAGTACTTC

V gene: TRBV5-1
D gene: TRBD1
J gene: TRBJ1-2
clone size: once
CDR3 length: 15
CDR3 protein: CASSLRTGSMHGYTF
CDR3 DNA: TGCGCCAGCAGCTTGAGGACAGGGAGTATGCATGGCTACACCTTC

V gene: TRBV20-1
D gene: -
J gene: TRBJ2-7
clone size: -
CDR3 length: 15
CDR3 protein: CSARASGGESYEQYF
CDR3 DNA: TGCAGTGCTAGAGCTTCCGGGGGCGAGTCCTACGAGCAGTACTTC

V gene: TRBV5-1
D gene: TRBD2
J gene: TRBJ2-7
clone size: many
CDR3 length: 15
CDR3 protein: CASSLEVAGVYEQYF
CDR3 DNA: TGCGCCAGCAGCTTGGAGGTAGCGGGAGTGTACGAGCAGTACTTC

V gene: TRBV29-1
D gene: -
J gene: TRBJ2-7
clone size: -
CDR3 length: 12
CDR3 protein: CSDGGQDYEQYF
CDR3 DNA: TGCAGCGACGGGGGACAAGACTACGAGCAGTACTTC

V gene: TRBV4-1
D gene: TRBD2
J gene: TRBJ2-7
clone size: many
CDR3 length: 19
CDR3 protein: CASSQDWTSARSLPYEQYF
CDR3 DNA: TGCGCCAGCAGCCAAGATTGGACTAGCGCACGATCCCTTCCCTACGAGCAGTACTTC

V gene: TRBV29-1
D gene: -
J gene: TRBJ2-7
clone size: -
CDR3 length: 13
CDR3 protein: CSLGPVGSYEQYF
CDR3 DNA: TGCAGCTTGGGTCCGGTGGGCTCCTACGAGCAGTACTTC

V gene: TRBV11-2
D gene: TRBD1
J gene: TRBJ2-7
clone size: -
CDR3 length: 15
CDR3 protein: CASSLTGTGVYEQYF
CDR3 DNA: TGTGCCAGCAGCTTAACCGGGACAGGGGTTTACGAGCAGTACTTC

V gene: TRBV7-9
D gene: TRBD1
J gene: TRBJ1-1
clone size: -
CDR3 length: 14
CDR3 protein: CASSFTDRGRRAFF
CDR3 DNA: TGTGCCAGCAGTTTTACCGACAGGGGGCGCAGAGCTTTCTTT

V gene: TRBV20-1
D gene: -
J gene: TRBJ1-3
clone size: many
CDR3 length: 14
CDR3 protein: CSARDRSSGNTIYF
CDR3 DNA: TGCAGTGCTAGAGATAGGAGTTCTGGAAACACCATATATTTT

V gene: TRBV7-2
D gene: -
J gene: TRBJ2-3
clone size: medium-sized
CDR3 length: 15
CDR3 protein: CASSLRGRALDTQYF
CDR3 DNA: TGTGCCAGCAGCTTAAGGGGGAGGGCCCTAGATACGCAGTATTTT

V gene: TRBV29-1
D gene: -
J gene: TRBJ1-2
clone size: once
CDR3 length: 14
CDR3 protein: CSVVSGGTTNGYTF
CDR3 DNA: TGCAGCGTTGTCTCGGGAGGGACAACAAATGGCTACACCTTC

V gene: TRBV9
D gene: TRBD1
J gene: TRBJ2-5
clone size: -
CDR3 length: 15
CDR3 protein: CASSAYRGAWETQYF
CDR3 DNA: TGTGCCAGCAGCGCCTACAGGGGCGCGTGGGAGACCCAGTACTTC

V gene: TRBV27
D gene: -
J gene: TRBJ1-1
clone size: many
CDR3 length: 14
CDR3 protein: CASSLDLMNTEAFF
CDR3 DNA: TGTGCCAGCAGTTTAGATCTGATGAACACTGAAGCTTTCTTT

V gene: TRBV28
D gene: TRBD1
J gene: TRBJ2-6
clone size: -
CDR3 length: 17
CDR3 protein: CASSPGQGAYGGNVLTF
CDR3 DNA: TGTGCCAGCAGTCCGGGACAGGGGGCCTATGGGGGCAACGTCCTGACTTTC

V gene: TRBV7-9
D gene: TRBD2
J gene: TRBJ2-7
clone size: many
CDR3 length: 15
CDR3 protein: CASSALGTSYYEQYF
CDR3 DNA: TGTGCCAGCAGCGCACTAGGGACTAGCTACTACGAGCAGTACTTC

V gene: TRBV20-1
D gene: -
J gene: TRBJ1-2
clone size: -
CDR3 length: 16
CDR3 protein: CGARARTCFMNYGYTF
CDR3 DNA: TGCGGTGCTAGAGCCCGGACATGCTTCATGAACTATGGCTACACCTTC

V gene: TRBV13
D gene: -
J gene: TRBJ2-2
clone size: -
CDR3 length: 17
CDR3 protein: CASSLGGIGGGTGELFF
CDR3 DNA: TGTGCCAGCAGCTTGGGCGGTATCGGGGGTGGCACCGGGGAGCTGTTTTTT

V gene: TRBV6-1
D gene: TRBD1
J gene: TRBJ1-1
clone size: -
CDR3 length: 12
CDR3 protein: CASSGQGRGAFF
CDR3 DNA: TGTGCCAGCAGTGGACAGGGTAGGGGAGCTTTCTTT

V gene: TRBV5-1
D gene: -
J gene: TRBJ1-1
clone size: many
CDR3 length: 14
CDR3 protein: CASSLEQGYTEAFF
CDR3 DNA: TGCGCCAGCAGCTTGGAACAGGGATACACTGAAGCTTTCTTT

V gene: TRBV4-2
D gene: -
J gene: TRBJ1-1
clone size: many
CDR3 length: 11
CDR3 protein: CASSRGSEAFF
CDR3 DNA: TGTGCCAGCAGCCGCGGGTCAGAAGCTTTCTTT

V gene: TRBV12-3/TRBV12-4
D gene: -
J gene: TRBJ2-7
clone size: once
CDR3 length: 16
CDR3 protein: CASSHKIQAIPYEQHF
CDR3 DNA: TGTGCTAGCAGCCACAAGATCCAAGCGATCCCCTACGAGCAGCACTTC

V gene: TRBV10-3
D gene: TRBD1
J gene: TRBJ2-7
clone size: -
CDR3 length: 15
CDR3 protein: CAVSRGTGGSYEQYF
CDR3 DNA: TGTGCCGTCTCGCGGGGGACAGGGGGTTCCTACGAGCAGTACTTC

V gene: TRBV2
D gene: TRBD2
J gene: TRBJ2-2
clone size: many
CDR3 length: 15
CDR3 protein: CASMRLAGFTGELFF
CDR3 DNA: TGTGCCAGCATGCGACTAGCGGGATTCACCGGGGAGCTGTTTTTT

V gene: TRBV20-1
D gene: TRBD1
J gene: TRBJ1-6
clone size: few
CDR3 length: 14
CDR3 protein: CSASREGGDSPLHF
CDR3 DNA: TGCAGTGCTAGTCGAGAAGGGGGCGACTCACCCCTCCACTTT

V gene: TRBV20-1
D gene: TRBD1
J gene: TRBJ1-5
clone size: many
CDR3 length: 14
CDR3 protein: CSAREDREYQPQHF
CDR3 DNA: TGCAGTGCTAGAGAGGACAGGGAATATCAGCCCCAGCATTTT

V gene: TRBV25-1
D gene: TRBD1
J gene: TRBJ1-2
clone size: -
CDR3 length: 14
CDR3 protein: CASSDPGGVTGYTF
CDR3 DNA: TGTGCCAGCAGTGACCCAGGGGGTGTAACTGGCTACACCTTC

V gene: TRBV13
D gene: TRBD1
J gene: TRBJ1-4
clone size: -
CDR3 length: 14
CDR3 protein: CASSPDRGHEKLFF
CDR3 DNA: TGTGCCAGCAGCCCGGACAGGGGTCATGAAAAACTGTTTTTT

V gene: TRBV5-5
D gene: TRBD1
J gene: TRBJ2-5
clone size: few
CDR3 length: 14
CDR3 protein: CASSLDRGQETQYF
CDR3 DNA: TGTGCCAGCAGCTTGGACAGGGGGCAAGAGACCCAGTACTTC

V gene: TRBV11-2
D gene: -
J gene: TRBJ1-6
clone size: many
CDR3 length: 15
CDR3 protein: CASSPWGRLNSPLHF
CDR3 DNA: TGTGCCAGCAGCCCCTGGGGCCGACTTAATTCACCCCTCCACTTT

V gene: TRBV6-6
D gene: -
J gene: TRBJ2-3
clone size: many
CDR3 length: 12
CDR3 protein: CASSLKTDTQYF
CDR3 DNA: TGTGCCAGCAGTTTAAAGACAGATACGCAGTATTTT

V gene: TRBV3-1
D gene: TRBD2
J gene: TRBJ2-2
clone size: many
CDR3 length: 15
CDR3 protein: CASRPPGLATGELFF
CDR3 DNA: TGTGCCAGCAGGCCACCGGGACTAGCTACCGGGGAGCTGTTTTTT